Described below is a single TCR beta chain sequence and its context. Adults between about 18 and 89 years of age took part from fewer than 30 US areas. These data belong to a study of blood T cell repertoires in COVID-19. Study in general: Whether acute or convalescent, the COVID-19 samples came from the United States, Italy and Spain.

How the authors handled the data: Reference gene primer amplification gave estimated nucleated cell counts. The assay was immunoSEQ multiplex PCR, and TCRdb's table has in-frame clones only and misses some. That table furnishes V, J and clone size, whereas the DNA furnished D and trimming. The sample consists of about 430,000 clones, 88% of them appearing once. CDR3 length: 13 residues. Trimming stripped 3 bases from V and 8 bases from J, with 14 bases between. Germline CDR1 SGHRS, CDR2 YFSETQ. The receptor comes from a woman in her 30s with acute COVID-19. Sequencing was carried out using PBMCs or T cells enriched from blood (not recorded which). The genes are TRBV5-1 and TRBJ1-2; D possibly corresponds to TRBD1 (6 bases). Written as DNA, the CDR3 is TGCGCCAGCAGCTCTAACAGGGCTGAAGGCTACACCTTC. This sequence encodes CASSSNRAEGYTF.